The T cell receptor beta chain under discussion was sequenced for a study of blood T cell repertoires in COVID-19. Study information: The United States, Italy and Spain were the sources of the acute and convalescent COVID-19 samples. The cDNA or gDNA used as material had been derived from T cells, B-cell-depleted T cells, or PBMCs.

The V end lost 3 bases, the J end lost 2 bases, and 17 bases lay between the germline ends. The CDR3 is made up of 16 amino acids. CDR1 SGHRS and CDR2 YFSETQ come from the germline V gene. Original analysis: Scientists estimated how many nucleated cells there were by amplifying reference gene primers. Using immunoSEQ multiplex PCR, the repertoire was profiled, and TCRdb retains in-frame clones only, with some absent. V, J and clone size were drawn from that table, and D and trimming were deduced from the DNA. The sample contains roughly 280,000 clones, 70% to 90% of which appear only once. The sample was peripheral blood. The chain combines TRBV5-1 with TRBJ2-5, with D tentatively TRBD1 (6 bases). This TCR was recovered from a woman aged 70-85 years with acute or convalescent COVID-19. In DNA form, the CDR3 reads TGCGCCAGCAGCTCGGGACAACTGAAAGGGCAAGAGACCCAGTACTTC. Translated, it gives CASSSGQLKGQETQYF.